Below, 25 T cell receptor beta chains from the same sample are listed, as sequenced in a study of blood T cells in healthy people across ages (dated by TCRdb to the mid-2010s). Library creation used 5' RACE. Instrument on record: Illumina HiSeq 2500. A second PCR of about 6 to 11 cycles was performed with a sample-barcoded 5' primer and a J-beta primer mix. The public reads were reanalyzed by TCRdb: fastp trimming at Q25, MiXCR alignment, in-frame beta chains only. Each CDR3 protein appears once, grouped with its most common genes and DNA. The sample table holds 600,000 to 1,000,000 distinct CDR3 sequences, of which 20% to 30% were seen once. The ten largest make up under 4.5% of the sample. These data were also filed under a second study, of T cells of mothers and their children.

Sample: blood. These receptors all come from a boy between 10 and 17 years old in good health.

The chain couples TRBV6-6 to TRBJ1-4; 7 bases line up with TRBD1. The J segment lost 8 bases and the V segment lost 5 bases, leaving 14 bases of the junction unmatched. This CDR3 is 16 amino acids long. Germline V gives CDR1 MNHNY, CDR2 SVGAGI (reference sequence). The CDR3 nucleotides read TGTGCCAGCAGTACCTATAAAGGACAGGCCAACGAAAAACTGTTTTTT. Amino acids: CASSTYKGQANEKLFF.

The J gene is TRBJ1-4, the V gene TRBV12-3 or TRBV12-4, with TRBD1 matching 8 bases. There are 16 residues in the CDR3. Trimming at V came to 1 base and at J to 7 bases, leaving 8 bases not matched to a gene. CDR3 amino acids: CASSLVRDRYLEKLFF. The DNA for the CDR3 is TGTGCCAGCAGTTTAGTCCGGGACAGGTACCTTGAAAAACTGTTTTTT.

The chain joins TRBV29-1 to TRBJ2-2, with D possibly matching TRBD1 (6 bases). CDR3 size: 15 residues. CDR1 is SQVTM, CDR2 ANQGSEA, per germline. The V end lost 5 bases, the J end lost 1 base, and 14 bases lay between the germline ends. The CDR3 DNA is TGCAGCGTTATTTCTGGGACAATGAACACCGGGGAGCTGTTTTTT. Translation: CSVISGTMNTGELFF.

This sequence joins TRBV7-9 and TRBJ2-2; 14 bases are shared with TRBD2. Germline lookup yields CDR1 SEHNR and CDR2 FQNEAQ (reference sequence). The CDR3 is 17 residues long. The ends lost 4 bases at V and 0 bases at J; junction bases unmatched: 1. Here the CDR3 reads CASSWTSGRTNTGELFF. DNA for the CDR3: TGTGCCAGCAGCTGGACTAGCGGGAGGACGAACACCGGGGAGCTGTTTTTT.

This clonotype was seen a few times. V gene TRBV5-5 combines with J gene TRBJ2-4, with a tentative D call TRBD2 (6 bases). Trimming removed 2 bases from V and 7 bases from J, with 22 bases in between. Germline lookup yields CDR1 SGHKS and CDR2 YYEKEE (reference sequence). The CDR3 loop spans 17 amino acids. The CDR3 spells CASSFEGEDGRGNIQYF. The CDR3 DNA reads TGTGCCAGCAGCTTTGAGGGAGAAGACGGGAGAGGGAACATTCAGTACTTC.

The V gene is TRBV29-1, the J gene TRBJ2-3, with 10 bases identical to TRBD1. Losses at the gene ends were 0 bases for V and 0 bases for J; bases not matched to a gene: 9. CDR1 and CDR2 (germline): SQVTM, ANQGSEA. There are 18 residues in the CDR3. The CDR3 nucleotides are TGCAGCGTTGAAGATCCTGGGGGACAGGGGACTAGCACAGATACGCAGTATTTT. Encoded protein: CSVEDPGGQGTSTDTQYF.

This clonotype showed up just a few times. CDR3: CASSPGRSAELFF. The CDR3 DNA reads as TGTGCCAGCAGCCCAGGAAGGTCCGCCGAGCTGTTTTTT. The V gene is TRBV9, the J gene TRBJ2-2; D not certain. Per germline, CDR1 SGDLS and CDR2 YYNGEE. The CDR3 spans 13 residues. V was trimmed by 4 bases and J by 11 bases, leaving 15 bases between them.

This clonotype showed up just a few times. The chain combines TRBV4-3 with TRBJ1-6, with unresolved D. The CDR3 length is 18 residues. Germline CDR1 LGHNA, CDR2 YSLEER. The germline V and J ends were trimmed by 0 bases and 0 bases, with 12 bases remaining between them. The CDR3 nucleotides are TGCGCCAGCAGCCAAGATTCCCAAAAAAGCTCCTATAATTCACCCCTCCACTTT. As protein: CASSQDSQKSSYNSPLHF.

The rearrangement uses TRBV24-1 and TRBJ2-5; D gene ambiguous. The better agreement between TRBJ2-7 and the DNA end casts doubt on the J call. The CDR3 runs to 13 residues. The germline V gene has CDR1 KGHDR and CDR2 SFDVKD. The CDR3 protein is CATAIARRNEQYF. In nucleotides, the CDR3 is TGTGCCACCGCTATTGCCCGTAGGAACGAGCAGTACTTC.

This clonotype occurred a few times. V is TRBV28 and J is TRBJ1-4, with 7 bases matching TRBD1. The trim removed 11 bases at V and 4 bases at J, leaving 7 bases unmatched. The CDR3 is 13 amino acids. Germline values: CDR1 MDHEN, CDR2 SYDVKM. CDR3 bases: TGTGCCTGCACGGGGGACAGTAATGAAAAACTGTTTTTT. Its translation: CACTGDSNEKLFF.

V gene TRBV4-3 combines with J gene TRBJ1-3, with 8 bases matching TRBD1. CDR1 and CDR2 (germline): LGHNA, YSLEER. CDR3 length: 16 residues. V gave up 3 bases and J gave up 0 bases; unmatched junction bases: 4. The CDR3 DNA is TGCGCCAGCAGCCAGGGGGACAGGCTCTCTGGAAACACCATATATTTT. It codes for CASSQGDRLSGNTIYF.

CDR3 region: CASSPIGGTSYNEQFF. CDR3 DNA: TGTGCCAGCAGTCCAATCGGCGGGACTTCCTACAATGAGCAGTTCTTC. This chain joins TRBV7-2 and TRBJ2-1, with D tentatively TRBD2 (6 bases). The germline V and J ends were trimmed by 6 bases and 1 base, with 16 bases remaining between them. This CDR3 has 16 residues. Germline V gives CDR1 SGHTA, CDR2 FQGNSA.

V usage is TRBV4-3 and J usage is TRBJ2-1, with TRBD2 matching over 7 bases. Germline CDR1 and CDR2: LGHNA and YSLEER. Trimming removed 0 bases from V and 5 bases from J; junction bases left unmatched: 13. The CDR3 is 18 amino acids. CDR3 DNA sequence: TGCGCCAGCAGCCAAGAACCGCACGGCAGCGGGATTAACAATGAGCAGTTCTTC. Encoded protein: CASSQEPHGSGINNEQFF.

The chain has TRBV29-1 and TRBJ2-4, with D tentatively TRBD1 (5 bases). CDR3 length equals 14 residues. Trimming cost V 3 bases and J 1 base, with 10 bases left between them. From germline, CDR1 is SQVTM and CDR2 ANQGSEA. As DNA, the CDR3 is TGCAGCGTTGAGATGGGGCTCGCCAAAAACATTCAGTACTTC. As protein: CSVEMGLAKNIQYF.

As concerns this clonotype: A read error may produce the germline difference seen at one junction end. The chain carries TRBV10-3 and TRBJ2-3; TRBD2 aligns across 12 bases. This CDR3 is 17 amino acids long. Germline loops: CDR1 ENHRY, CDR2 SYGVKD. DNA of the CDR3: TGTGCCGTCAGTGCACCGGGACTAGCGGGCTTCACAGATACGCAGTATTTT. Translating it yields CAVSAPGLAGFTDTQYF.

This clonotype was seen only a few times. This chain connects TRBV12-3 or TRBV12-4 to TRBJ2-7; D gene uncertain. The CDR3 is 12 amino acids. V lost 6 bases to trimming and J lost 3 bases, with 9 bases between them. Written as DNA, the CDR3 is TGTGCCAGCAGCCCCCAGCACTACGAGCAGTACTTC. Translating gives CASSPQHYEQYF.

The V gene is TRBV29-1, the J gene TRBJ2-2; D gene unclear. The CDR3 spans 14 residues. Trimming left V 4 bases short and J 0 bases short, with 9 bases between. Germline-derived CDR1 and CDR2 are SQVTM and ANQGSEA. CDR3 sequence reads: CSVGLETNTGELFF. In DNA, the CDR3 is TGCAGCGTTGGGCTCGAAACGAACACCGGGGAGCTGTTTTTT.

This clonotype turned up a few times. This chain connects TRBV21-1 to TRBJ2-4. TRBV21-1 represents a pseudogene. This CDR3 is 19 amino acids long. The CDR3 protein is CASSTPGGTSRLAKNIQYF. The CDR3 DNA is TGTGCCAGCAGCACCCCAGGTGGTACTTCAAGGCTAGCCAAAAACATTCAGTACTTC.

This clonotype was found a few times. This chain links TRBV4-3 with TRBJ1-4, with 7 bases that match TRBD1. The CDR3 is 15 amino acids. V lost 5 bases to trimming and J lost 2 bases; unmatched junction nucleotides: 5. Germline-derived CDR1 and CDR2 are LGHNA and YSLEER. Here the CDR3 DNA reads TGCGCCAGCAGCAACACAGGGGTGACTAATGAAAAACTGTTTTTT. This codes for CASSNTGVTNEKLFF.

A few counts support this clonotype. V usage is TRBV28 and J usage is TRBJ2-7; D call uncertain. V shed 3 bases and J shed 4 bases, with 10 bases lying between them. The CDR3 contains 13 residues. The V gene's germline CDR1 is MDHEN and CDR2 SYDVKM. The CDR3 bases are TGTGCCAGCAGTTTTGGGCTTGCGTACGAGCAGTACTTC. It is translated as CASSFGLAYEQYF.

The chain has TRBV20-1 and TRBJ2-1, with unresolved D. There are 14 residues in the CDR3. V was trimmed by 4 bases and J by 0 bases, leaving 10 bases between them. Germline CDR1 and CDR2: DFQATT and SNEGSKA (reference sequence). The CDR3 DNA sequence: TGCAGTGCTACCCCTATGAGCTCCTACAATGAGCAGTTCTTC. It yields the protein CSATPMSSYNEQFF.

This clonotype was counted a few times. This rearrangement joins TRBV6-5 to TRBJ2-5; 8 nucleotides match TRBD1. Per germline, CDR1 MNHEY and CDR2 SVGAGI. The junction had 6 bases not matched to a gene; V was cut back by 0 bases and J by 0 bases. The CDR3 has 17 residues. CDR3 nucleotide sequence: TGTGCCAGCAGTTACTCCGACAGGGGCTTGTACCAAGAGACCCAGTACTTC. It codes for CASSYSDRGLYQETQYF.

This clonotype was picked up many times. The chain carries TRBV4-1 and TRBJ2-5; D is perhaps TRBD1 (5 bases). The J call may not be correct, given that the DNA end is closer to TRBJ2-1. In germline, CDR1 is MGHRA, CDR2 YSYEKL. The CDR3 covers 16 residues. Here the CDR3 reads CASSQDLGVAVYEQFF. DNA of the CDR3: TGCGCCAGCAGCCAAGATCTAGGGGTGGCAGTCTATGAGCAGTTCTTC.

Only a few counts were recorded for this clonotype. This chain joins TRBV7-3 and TRBJ2-1; D is possibly TRBD1 or TRBD2 (5 bases each). The V end lost 4 bases, the J end lost 5 bases, and 15 bases lay between the germline ends. This CDR3 is 15 amino acids long. Germline CDR1 is SGHTA and CDR2 is FQGTGA. The CDR3 DNA follows: TGTGCCAGCAGCTCACCTCTGGGACGGAACAATGAGCAGTTCTTC. Translated, it gives CASSSPLGRNNEQFF.

The chain has TRBV2 and TRBJ2-5; 11 nucleotides agree with TRBD2. This CDR3 is built from 17 residues. Per germline, CDR1 SNHLY and CDR2 FYNNEI. V was clipped by 1 base and J by 2 bases; unmatched bases: 6. CDR3 sequence: CASSEVLAGGSQETQYF. CDR3 bases: TGTGCCAGCAGTGAAGTTCTAGCGGGAGGCTCTCAAGAGACCCAGTACTTC. Supplemented by reference TRBV2 and TRBJ2-5, the full variable domain reads EPEVTQTPSHQVTQMGQEVILRCVPISNHLYFYWYRQILGQKVEFLVSFYNNEISEKSEIFDDQFSVERPDGSNFTLKIRSTKLEDSAMYFCASSEVLAGGSQETQYFGPGTRLLVL.